These 23 T cell receptor beta chains share one sample of origin, sequenced in a study of cytomegalovirus exposure and HLA in healthy donors. PCR employed 60 Vbeta and 13 Jbeta primers. Produced via immunoSEQ multiplex PCR; TCRdb's table is partial and in-frame only. The sample contains 100,000 to 150,000 clones, less than 80% of which appear only once. Sequences were obtained from PBMCs. These receptors were obtained from a man aged 30 to 39 in good health and CMV-seronegative.

This chain uses TRBV7-2 with TRBJ2-1, with D unclear. Germline-derived CDR1 and CDR2 are SGHTA and FQGNSA. The V end lost 3 bases, the J end lost 2 bases, and 14 bases lay between the germline ends. This CDR3 region has 16 residues. In nucleotides, the CDR3 is TGTGCCAGCAGCTTGAGGCGGAACCCTACCTACAATGAGCAGTTCTTC. This sequence encodes CASSLRRNPTYNEQFF.

The V and J genes are TRBV19 and TRBJ2-7; maybe TRBD1 (6 bases). V was pared by 7 bases and J by 4 bases, with 8 bases between. The CDR3 has 11 amino acids. Germline V gene data show CDR1 as LNHDA and CDR2 as SQIVND (reference sequence). The CDR3 region is CASTDSYEQYF. Written as DNA, the CDR3 is TGTGCCAGTACGGACAGTTACGAGCAGTACTTC. Looking up the rest from reference TRBV19 and TRBJ2-7 gives the full variable domain: DGGITQSPKYLFRKEGQNVTLSCEQNLNHDAMYWYRQDPGQGLRLIYYSQIVNDFQKGDIAEGYSVSREKKESFPLTVTSAQKNPTAFYLCASTDSYEQYFGPGTRLTVT.

DNA of the CDR3: TGTGCCAGCAGTTACAATGGACAGGGAGTCGAAAAACTGTTTTTT. Translating gives CASSYNGQGVEKLFF. The V gene is TRBV6-5, the J gene TRBJ1-4; 8 positions match TRBD1. The J segment lost 8 bases and the V segment lost 2 bases, leaving 7 bases of the junction unmatched. Germline assignment: CDR1 MNHEY and CDR2 SVGAGI. This CDR3 contains 15 residues.

The sample holds a few counts of this clone. The chain combines TRBV5-6 with TRBJ1-6; D not certain. Germline CDR1 and CDR2: SGHDT and YYEEEE. This CDR3 is built from 15 residues. Trimming shortened V by 0 bases and J by 6 bases, and 10 bases separated the two germline ends. CDR3 residues: CASSLESAGNSPLHF. In DNA form, the CDR3 reads TGTGCCAGCAGCTTGGAGTCCGCGGGTAATTCACCCCTCCACTTT.

V gene TRBV5-4 combines with J gene TRBJ2-1, with 9 bases identical to TRBD2. CDR1 SGHNT and CDR2 YYREEE come from the germline V gene (reference sequence). V gave up 4 bases and J gave up 7 bases; unmatched junction bases: 15. The CDR3 extends over 17 amino acids. CDR3 amino acids: CASSLSGAAGGPNEQFF. The CDR3 DNA follows: TGTGCCAGCAGCCTGAGTGGGGCAGCGGGGGGCCCGAATGAGCAGTTCTTC.

The chain couples TRBV9 to TRBJ1-6; 7 bases are a match to TRBD1. Germline trimming cut 0 bases from V and 8 bases from J; bases unmatched to any gene: 8. The CDR3 has 16 amino acids. Germline CDR1 and CDR2: SGDLS and YYNGEE. The DNA of the CDR3 is TGTGCCAGCAGCGTAGTAGGAGGGGGCATAGATTCACCCCTCCACTTT. This gives the protein CASSVVGGGIDSPLHF.

CDR3 region: CASRKGLAGANSYEQYF. In DNA, the CDR3 is TGTGCCAGCAGAAAAGGACTAGCGGGGGCCAACTCCTACGAGCAGTACTTC. V is TRBV5-4 and J is TRBJ2-7; 13 nucleotides align to TRBD2. Germline assignment: CDR1 SGHNT and CDR2 YYREEE (reference sequence). J lost 0 bases, V lost 5 bases, and 8 bases had no gene match. This CDR3 comprises 17 residues.

This chain links TRBV6-5 with TRBJ1-2; 7 nucleotides agree with TRBD1. V trimming: 4 bases; J trimming: 12 bases; junction bases outside the gene matches: 8. Germline values: CDR1 MNHEY, CDR2 SVGAGI. There are 12 residues in the CDR3. CDR3 bases: TGTGCCAGCAGTTTGGACAGGCGGGTACACACCTTC. Translation: CASSLDRRVHTF.

The J gene is TRBJ1-2, the V gene TRBV28, with 8 bases aligning to TRBD1. Unmatched junction bases numbered 16, after V lost 5 bases and J lost 8 bases. The CDR3 covers 16 residues. Germline lookup yields CDR1 MDHEN and CDR2 SYDVKM. DNA of the CDR3: TGTGCCAGCAGTGTACCATTTATCAGGGGGCAACGCGGCTACACCTTC. Translated, it gives CASSVPFIRGQRGYTF.

J is TRBJ1-1 and V is TRBV25-1, with 10 bases aligning to TRBD1. The trim removed 2 bases at V and 4 bases at J, leaving 4 bases unmatched. This CDR3 has 15 residues. Germline-derived CDR1 and CDR2 are MGHDK and SYGVNS. The CDR3 loop reads CASSEGTGEGTEAFF. CDR3 DNA sequence: TGTGCCAGCAGTGAAGGGACAGGGGAGGGCACTGAAGCTTTCTTT.

In DNA form, the CDR3 reads TGTGCCAGCAGCGTAGACCCGGGACTAGCGGGGGCCGGGGAGCTGTTTTTT. Translated, it gives CASSVDPGLAGAGELFF. This chain links TRBV9 with TRBJ2-2; 14 bases agree with TRBD2. The V segment lost 0 bases and the J segment 6 bases; nucleotides outside the gene matches: 4. The CDR3 extends over 17 amino acids. Germline CDR1 and CDR2: SGDLS and YYNGEE.

The chain joins TRBV9 to TRBJ2-5, with 8 bases aligning to TRBD2. The J call may be wrong; the DNA end is better matched by TRBJ2-7. The germline V gene encodes CDR1 SGDLS and CDR2 YYNGEE. This CDR3 has 17 amino acids. The CDR3 region has the DNA TGTGCCAGCAGCGTGGGCATAGCGGGAAGAACCTCCTACGAGCAGTACTTC. Translated, it gives CASSVGIAGRTSYEQYF.

This chain connects TRBV2 to TRBJ2-7; the match to TRBD1 covers 7 bases. The germline V gene has CDR1 SNHLY and CDR2 FYNNEI. Trimming cost V 5 bases and J 3 bases; bases outside gene matches: 7. The CDR3 has 14 residues. The CDR3 region has the DNA TGTGCCAGCAGTTGGGACAGAGGTTACTACGAGCAGTACTTC. It yields the protein CASSWDRGYYEQYF.

The chain uses TRBV11-2 and TRBJ2-7; 9 bases are a match to TRBD1. Germline CDR1 SGHAT, CDR2 FQNNGV. Trimming at V came to 1 base and at J to 6 bases, leaving 1 base not matched to a gene. There are 13 residues in the CDR3. The CDR3 region has the DNA TGTGCCAGCAGCTTAGGGACAGGGGCCGAGCAGTACTTC. Its translation: CASSLGTGAEQYF. Drawing the rest from reference TRBV11-2 and TRBJ2-7, the complete variable domain is EAGVAQSPRYKIIEKRQSVAFWCNPISGHATLYWYQQILGQGPKLLIQFQNNGVVDDSQLPKDRFSAERLKGVDSTLKIQPAKLEDSAVYLCASSLGTGAEQYFGPGTRLTVT.

The chain joins TRBV6-1 to TRBJ2-5, with a tentative D call TRBD2 (5 bases). The CDR3 spans 15 residues. V lost 6 bases to trimming and J lost 0 bases, with 14 bases between them. Germline V gene lookup returns CDR1 MNHNS and CDR2 SASEGT. The CDR3 is CASSDRGLYQETQYF. The CDR3 bases are TGTGCCAGCAGCGATCGGGGTCTGTACCAAGAGACCCAGTACTTC.

The CDR3 DNA reads TGTGCCAGTAGTATGGTGGGGAGCCTCTACTATGGCTACACCTTC. The encoded protein is CASSMVGSLYYGYTF. The gene calls are TRBV19 and TRBJ1-2; D is unresolved. Germline CDR1 and CDR2: LNHDA and SQIVND (reference sequence). The CDR3 runs 15 residues. V was clipped by 3 bases and J by 3 bases, with 14 bases between them.

The chain couples TRBV7-9 to TRBJ2-2; D uncertain. Germline V CDR1 and CDR2: SEHNR, FQNEAQ (reference sequence). This CDR3 is 14 amino acids long. Trimming shortened V by 6 bases and J by 2 bases, and 10 bases separated the two germline ends. The CDR3 region is CASSPQSNTGELFF. In DNA, the CDR3 is TGTGCCAGCAGTCCTCAGTCAAACACCGGGGAGCTGTTTTTT.

This clone was counted between two and nine times. The chain couples TRBV5-4 to TRBJ1-1; the match to TRBD1 covers 7 bases. This CDR3 is built from 13 residues. V lost 4 bases to trimming and J lost 8 bases; unmatched junction nucleotides: 8. Germline V lookup: CDR1 SGHNT, CDR2 YYREEE (reference sequence). CDR3 bases: TGTGCCAGCAGCAACCAGGGGGTTGGAGAAGCTTTCTTT. Encoded protein: CASSNQGVGEAFF.

Points on this clone: Here the CDR3 omits its conserved ending phenylalanine or tryptophan, so a read error is the likely source. The chain is built from TRBV6-1 and TRBJ1-2, with TRBD1 identical over 8 bases. With V trimmed by 5 bases and J by 7 bases, 6 bases remained unmatched. Per the germline V gene, CDR1 is MNHNS and CDR2 is SASEGT. The CDR3 has 13 residues. CDR3 loop: CASSPGGAGGYTL. The CDR3 nucleotides are TGTGCCAGCAGTCCAGGGGGCGCCGGTGGCTACACCCTC.

The V and J genes are TRBV10-1 and TRBJ2-7, with TRBD2 identical over 7 bases. Germline loops: CDR1 WNHNN, CDR2 SYGVQD (reference sequence). Trimming at V came to 2 bases and at J to 3 bases, leaving 7 bases not matched to a gene. This CDR3 region has 15 residues. In DNA form, the CDR3 reads TGCGCCAGCAGTGAGAATTCTGGGGAGGGCTACGAGCAGTACTTC. It is translated as CASSENSGEGYEQYF.

The chain links TRBV6-6 to TRBJ2-4, with TRBD1 matching over 8 bases. V gave up 4 bases and J gave up 8 bases; unmatched junction bases: 7. This CDR3 region has 14 residues. Germline CDR1 MNHNY, CDR2 SVGAGI (reference sequence). As DNA, the CDR3 is TGTGCCAGCAGTTTGCCCACAGGGGGAGACATTCAGTACTTC. It yields the protein CASSLPTGGDIQYF.

The chain links TRBV7-9 to TRBJ1-3; 10 bases map to TRBD1. The CDR3 spans 18 residues. V was clipped by 5 bases and J by 0 bases; unmatched bases: 10. CDR1 SEHNR and CDR2 FQNEAQ come from the germline V gene (reference sequence). CDR3 residues: CASSPLGDRGFSGNTIYF. The CDR3 DNA reads as TGTGCCAGCAGCCCCCTGGGGGACAGGGGATTCTCTGGAAACACCATATATTTT.

The rearrangement links TRBV7-2 to TRBJ1-5; weak D call: TRBD1 (6 bases). The germline V gene encodes CDR1 SGHTA and CDR2 FQGNSA. V lost 5 bases and J 7 bases, leaving 15 bases between the germline ends. The CDR3 is 14 amino acids. The CDR3 region has the DNA TGTGCCAGCAGCCTAAACAGGGTATCGCAGCCCCAGCATTTT. Amino acid sequence: CASSLNRVSQPQHF.